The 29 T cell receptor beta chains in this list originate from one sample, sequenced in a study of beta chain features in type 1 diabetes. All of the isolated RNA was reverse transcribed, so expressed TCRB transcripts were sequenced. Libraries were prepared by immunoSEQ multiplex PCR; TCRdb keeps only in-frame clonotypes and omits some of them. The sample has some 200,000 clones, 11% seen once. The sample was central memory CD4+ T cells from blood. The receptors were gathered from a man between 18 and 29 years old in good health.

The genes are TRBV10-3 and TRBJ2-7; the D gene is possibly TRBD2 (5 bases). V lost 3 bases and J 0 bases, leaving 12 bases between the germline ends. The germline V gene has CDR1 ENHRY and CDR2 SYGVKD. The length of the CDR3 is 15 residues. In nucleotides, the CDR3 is TGTGCCATCAGTGATAGGGAGTCCTCCTCCTACGAGCAGTACTTC. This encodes CAISDRESSSYEQYF.

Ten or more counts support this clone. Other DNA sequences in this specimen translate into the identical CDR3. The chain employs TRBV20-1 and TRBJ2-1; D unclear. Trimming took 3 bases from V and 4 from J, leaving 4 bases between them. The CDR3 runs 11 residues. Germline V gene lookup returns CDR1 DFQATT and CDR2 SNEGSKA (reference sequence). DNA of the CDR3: TGCAGTGCTAGGTGGTACAATGAGCAGTTCTTC. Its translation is CSARWYNEQFF.

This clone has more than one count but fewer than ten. The CDR3 nucleotides read TGCGCCAGCAGCCCCCTAGCGGGAGCAGATACGCAGTATTTT. Residues: CASSPLAGADTQYF. The chain joins TRBV4-1 to TRBJ2-3, with 10 nucleotides matching TRBD2. V shed 4 bases and J 4 bases; nucleotides not matched to a gene: 2. The CDR3 loop spans 14 amino acids. Germline CDR1 is MGHRA and CDR2 is YSYEKL.

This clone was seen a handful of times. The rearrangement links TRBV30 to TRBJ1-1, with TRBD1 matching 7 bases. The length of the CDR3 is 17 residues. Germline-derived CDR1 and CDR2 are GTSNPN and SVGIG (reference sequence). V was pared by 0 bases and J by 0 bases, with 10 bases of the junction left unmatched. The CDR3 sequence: CAWSVGKGARLNTEAFF. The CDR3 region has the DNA TGTGCCTGGAGTGTAGGAAAGGGGGCGAGGTTGAACACTGAAGCTTTCTTT.

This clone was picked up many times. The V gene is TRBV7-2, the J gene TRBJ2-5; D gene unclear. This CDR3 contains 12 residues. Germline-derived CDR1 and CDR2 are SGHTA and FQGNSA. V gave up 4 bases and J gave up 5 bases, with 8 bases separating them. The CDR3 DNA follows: TGTGCCAGCAGCTCACATCGGGAGACCCAGTACTTC. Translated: CASSSHRETQYF.

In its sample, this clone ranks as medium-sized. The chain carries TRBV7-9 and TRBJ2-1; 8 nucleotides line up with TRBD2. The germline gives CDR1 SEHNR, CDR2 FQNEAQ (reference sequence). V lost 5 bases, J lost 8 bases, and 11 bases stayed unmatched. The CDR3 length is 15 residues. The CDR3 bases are TGTGCCAGCAGCCCCGGGGGGGCGGGAGCGGATGAGCAGTTCTTC. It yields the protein CASSPGGAGADEQFF. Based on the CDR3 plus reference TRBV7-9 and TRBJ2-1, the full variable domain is DTGVSQNPRHKITKRGQNVTFRCDPISEHNRLYWYRQTLGQGPEFLTYFQNEAQLEKSRLLSDRFSAERPKGSFSTLEIQRTEQGDSAMYLCASSPGGAGADEQFFGPGTRLTVL.

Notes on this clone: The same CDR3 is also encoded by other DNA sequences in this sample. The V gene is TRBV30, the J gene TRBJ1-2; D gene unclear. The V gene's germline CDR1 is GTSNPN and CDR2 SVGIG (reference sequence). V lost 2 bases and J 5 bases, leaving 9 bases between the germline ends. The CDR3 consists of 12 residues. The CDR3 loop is CAWSLGQYGYTF. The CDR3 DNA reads TGTGCCTGGAGTTTGGGTCAGTATGGCTACACCTTC.

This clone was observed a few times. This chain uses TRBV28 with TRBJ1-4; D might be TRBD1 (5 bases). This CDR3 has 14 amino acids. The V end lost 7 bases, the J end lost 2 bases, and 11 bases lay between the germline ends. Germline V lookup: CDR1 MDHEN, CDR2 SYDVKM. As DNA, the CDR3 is TGTGCCAGCAAAATAGGGGTTACTAATGAAAAACTGTTTTTT. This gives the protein CASKIGVTNEKLFF.

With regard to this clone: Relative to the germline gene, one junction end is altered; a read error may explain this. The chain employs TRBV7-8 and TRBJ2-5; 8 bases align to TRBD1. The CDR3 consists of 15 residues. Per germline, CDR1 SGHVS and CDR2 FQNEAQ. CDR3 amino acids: CASSVAGGGKKTQYF. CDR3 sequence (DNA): TGTGCCAGCAGCGTAGCAGGGGGCGGCAAAAAGACCCAGTACTTC. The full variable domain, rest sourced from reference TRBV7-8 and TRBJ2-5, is GAGVSQSPRYKVAKRGQDVALRCDPISGHVSLFWYQQALGQGPEFLTYFQNEAQLDKSGLPSDRFFAERPEGSVSTLKIQRTQQEDSAVYLCASSVAGGGKKTQYFGPGTRLLVL.

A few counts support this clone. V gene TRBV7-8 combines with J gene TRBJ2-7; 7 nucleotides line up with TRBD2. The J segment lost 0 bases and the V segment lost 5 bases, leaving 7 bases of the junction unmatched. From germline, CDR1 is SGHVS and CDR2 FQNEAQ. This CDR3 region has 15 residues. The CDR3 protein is CASSRITGGSYEQYF. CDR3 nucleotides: TGTGCCAGCAGCCGGATAACGGGAGGCTCCTACGAGCAGTACTTC.

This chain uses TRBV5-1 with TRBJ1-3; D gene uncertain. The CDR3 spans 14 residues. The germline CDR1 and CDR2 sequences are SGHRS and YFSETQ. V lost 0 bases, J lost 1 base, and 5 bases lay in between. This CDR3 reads CASSLELSGNTIYF. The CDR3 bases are TGCGCCAGCAGCTTGGAACTTTCTGGAAACACCATATATTTT. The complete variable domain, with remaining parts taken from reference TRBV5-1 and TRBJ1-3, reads KAGVTQTPRYLIKTRGQQVTLSCSPISGHRSVSWYQQTPGQGLQFLFEYFSETQRNKGNFPGRFSGRQFSNSRSEMNVSTLELGDSALYLCASSLELSGNTIYFGEGSWLTVV.

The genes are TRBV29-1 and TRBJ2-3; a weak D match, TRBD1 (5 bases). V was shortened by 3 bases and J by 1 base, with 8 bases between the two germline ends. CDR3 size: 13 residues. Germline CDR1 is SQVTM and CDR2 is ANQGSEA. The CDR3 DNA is TGCAGCGTTGAGTGGGGCGGCACAGATACGCAGTATTTT. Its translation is CSVEWGGTDTQYF.

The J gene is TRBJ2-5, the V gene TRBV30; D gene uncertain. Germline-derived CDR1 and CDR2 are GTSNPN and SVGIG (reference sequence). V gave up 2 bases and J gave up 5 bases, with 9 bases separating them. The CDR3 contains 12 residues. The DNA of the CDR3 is TGTGCCTGGAGTCCCCGGTCGGAGACCCAGTACTTC. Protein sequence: CAWSPRSETQYF.

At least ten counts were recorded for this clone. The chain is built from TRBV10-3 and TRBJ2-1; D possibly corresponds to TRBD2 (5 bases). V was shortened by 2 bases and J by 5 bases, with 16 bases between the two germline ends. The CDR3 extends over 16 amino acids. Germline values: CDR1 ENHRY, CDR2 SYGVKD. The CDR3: CAISERDYFRDNEQFF. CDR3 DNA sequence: TGTGCCATCAGTGAGCGCGACTATTTTCGAGACAATGAGCAGTTCTTC.

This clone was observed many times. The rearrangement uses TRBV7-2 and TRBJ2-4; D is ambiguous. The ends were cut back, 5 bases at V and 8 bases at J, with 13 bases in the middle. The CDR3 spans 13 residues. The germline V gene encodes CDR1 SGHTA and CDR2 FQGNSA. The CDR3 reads CASSGMVGHIQYF. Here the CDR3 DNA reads TGTGCCAGCAGCGGTATGGTTGGGCACATTCAGTACTTC.

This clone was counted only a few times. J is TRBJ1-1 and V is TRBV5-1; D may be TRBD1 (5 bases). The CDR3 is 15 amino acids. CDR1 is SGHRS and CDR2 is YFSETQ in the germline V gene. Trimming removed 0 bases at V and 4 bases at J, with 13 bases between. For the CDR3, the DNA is TGCGCCAGCAGCTTGGGCGGGGCCGAGGGCACTGAAGCTTTCTTT. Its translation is CASSLGGAEGTEAFF.

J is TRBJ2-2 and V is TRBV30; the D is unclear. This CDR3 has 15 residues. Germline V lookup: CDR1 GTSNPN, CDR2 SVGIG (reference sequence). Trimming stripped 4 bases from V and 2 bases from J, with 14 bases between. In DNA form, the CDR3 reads TGTGCCTGGATCCTTGGAGAACGTAACACCGGGGAGCTGTTTTTT. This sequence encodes CAWILGERNTGELFF.

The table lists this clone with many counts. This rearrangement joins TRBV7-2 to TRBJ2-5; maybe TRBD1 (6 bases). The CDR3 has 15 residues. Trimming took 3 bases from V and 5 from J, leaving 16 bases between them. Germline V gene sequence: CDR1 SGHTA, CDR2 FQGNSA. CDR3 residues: CASSFNQGNGETQYF. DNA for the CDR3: TGTGCCAGCAGCTTCAATCAGGGGAACGGGGAGACCCAGTACTTC. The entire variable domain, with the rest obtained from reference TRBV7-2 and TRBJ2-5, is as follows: GAGVSQSPSNKVTEKGKDVELRCDPISGHTALYWYRQSLGQGLEFLIYFQGNSAPDKSGLPSDRFSAERTGGSVSTLTIQRTQQEDSAVYLCASSFNQGNGETQYFGPGTRLLVL.

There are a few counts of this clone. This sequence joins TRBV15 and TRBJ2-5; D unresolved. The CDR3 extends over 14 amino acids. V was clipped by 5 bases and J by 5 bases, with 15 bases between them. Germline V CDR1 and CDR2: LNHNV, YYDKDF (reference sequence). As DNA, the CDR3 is TGTGCCACCAGCGGATCTGGGATTTTGGAGACCCAGTACTTC. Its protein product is CATSGSGILETQYF.

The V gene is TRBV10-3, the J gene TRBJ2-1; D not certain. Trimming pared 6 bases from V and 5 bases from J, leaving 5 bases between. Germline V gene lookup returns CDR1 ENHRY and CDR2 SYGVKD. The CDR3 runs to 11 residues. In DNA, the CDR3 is TGTGCCATCAGCCTAAACAATGAGCAGTTCTTC. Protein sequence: CAISLNNEQFF.

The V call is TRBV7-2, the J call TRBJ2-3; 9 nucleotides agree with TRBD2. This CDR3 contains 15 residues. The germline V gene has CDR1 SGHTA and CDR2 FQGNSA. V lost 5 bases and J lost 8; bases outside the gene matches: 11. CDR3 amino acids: CASSLTSGSAGTQYF. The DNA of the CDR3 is TGTGCCAGCAGCCTGACTAGCGGAAGTGCGGGTACGCAGTATTTT.

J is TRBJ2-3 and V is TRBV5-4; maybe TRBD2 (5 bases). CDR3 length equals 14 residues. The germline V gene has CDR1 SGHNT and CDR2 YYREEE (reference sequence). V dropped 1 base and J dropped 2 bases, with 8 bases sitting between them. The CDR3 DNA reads TGTGCCAGCAGCTTGACGGGGATCACAGATACGCAGTATTTT. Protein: CASSLTGITDTQYF.

The CDR3 loop reads CASSYGTLNEKLFF. CDR3 coding DNA: TGTGCCAGCAGTTACGGCACCCTTAATGAAAAACTGTTTTTT. The chain carries TRBV6-6 and TRBJ1-4, with D unresolved. The CDR3 is 14 amino acids. Germline CDR1 MNHNY, CDR2 SVGAGI (reference sequence). Between the trimmed V and J ends, which lost 2 bases and 4 bases, there was a span of 8 bases.

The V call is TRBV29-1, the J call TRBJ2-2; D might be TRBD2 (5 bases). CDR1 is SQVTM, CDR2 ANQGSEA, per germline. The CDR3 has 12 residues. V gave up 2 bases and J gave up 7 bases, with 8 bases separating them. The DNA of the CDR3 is TGCAGCGTTGAACCAACTAGCGGGGAGCTGTTTTTT. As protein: CSVEPTSGELFF.

The CDR3 is CASSLDLGTGVYGYTF. The CDR3 nucleotides read TGCGCCAGCAGCTTGGACCTCGGGACAGGGGTGTATGGCTACACCTTC. The V call is TRBV5-1, the J call TRBJ1-2; 10 bases are a match to TRBD1. Unmatched junction bases numbered 7, after V lost 0 bases and J lost 5 bases. This CDR3 spans 16 amino acids. Germline V gene lookup returns CDR1 SGHRS and CDR2 YFSETQ.

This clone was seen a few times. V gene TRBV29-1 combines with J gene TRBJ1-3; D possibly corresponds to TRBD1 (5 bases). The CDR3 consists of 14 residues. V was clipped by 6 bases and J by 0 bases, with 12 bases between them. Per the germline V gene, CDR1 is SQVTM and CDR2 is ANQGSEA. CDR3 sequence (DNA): TGCAGCGTCCGGGACGGTTACTCTGGAAACACCATATATTTT. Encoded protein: CSVRDGYSGNTIYF.

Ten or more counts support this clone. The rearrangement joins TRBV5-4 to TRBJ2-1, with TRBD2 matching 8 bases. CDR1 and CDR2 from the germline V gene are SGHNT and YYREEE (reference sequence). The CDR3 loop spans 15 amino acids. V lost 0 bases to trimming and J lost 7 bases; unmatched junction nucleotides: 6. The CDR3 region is CASSLASGPWNEQFF. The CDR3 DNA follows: TGTGCCAGCAGCTTGGCTAGCGGGCCTTGGAATGAGCAGTTCTTC.

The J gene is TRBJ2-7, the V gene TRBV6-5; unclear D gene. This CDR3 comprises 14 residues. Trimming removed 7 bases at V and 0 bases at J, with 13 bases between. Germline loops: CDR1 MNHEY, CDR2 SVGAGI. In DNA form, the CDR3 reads TGTGCCAGCAAGAGGATGGCGGTCTCCTACGAGCAGTACTTC. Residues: CASKRMAVSYEQYF.

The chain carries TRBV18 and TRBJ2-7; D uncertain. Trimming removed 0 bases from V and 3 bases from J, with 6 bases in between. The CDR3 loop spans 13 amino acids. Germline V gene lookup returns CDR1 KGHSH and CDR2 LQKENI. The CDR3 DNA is TGTGCCAGCTCACCACCGTGGAACTACGAGCAGTACTTC. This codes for CASSPPWNYEQYF.